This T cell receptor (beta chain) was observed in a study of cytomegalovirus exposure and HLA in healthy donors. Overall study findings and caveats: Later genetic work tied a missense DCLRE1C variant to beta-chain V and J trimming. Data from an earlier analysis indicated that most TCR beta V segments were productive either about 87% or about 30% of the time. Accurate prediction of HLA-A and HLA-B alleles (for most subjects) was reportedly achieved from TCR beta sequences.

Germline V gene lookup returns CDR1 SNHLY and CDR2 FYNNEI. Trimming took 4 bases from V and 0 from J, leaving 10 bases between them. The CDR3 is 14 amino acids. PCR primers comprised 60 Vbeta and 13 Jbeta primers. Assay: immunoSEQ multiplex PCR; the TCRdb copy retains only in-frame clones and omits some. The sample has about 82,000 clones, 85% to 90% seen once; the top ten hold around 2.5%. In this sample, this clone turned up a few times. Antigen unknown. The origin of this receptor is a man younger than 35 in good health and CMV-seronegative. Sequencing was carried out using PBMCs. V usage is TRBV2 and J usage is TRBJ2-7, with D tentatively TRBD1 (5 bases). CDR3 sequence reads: CASSVQGPSYEQYF. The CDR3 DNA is TGTGCCAGCAGTGTCCAGGGCCCCTCCTACGAGCAGTACTTC.